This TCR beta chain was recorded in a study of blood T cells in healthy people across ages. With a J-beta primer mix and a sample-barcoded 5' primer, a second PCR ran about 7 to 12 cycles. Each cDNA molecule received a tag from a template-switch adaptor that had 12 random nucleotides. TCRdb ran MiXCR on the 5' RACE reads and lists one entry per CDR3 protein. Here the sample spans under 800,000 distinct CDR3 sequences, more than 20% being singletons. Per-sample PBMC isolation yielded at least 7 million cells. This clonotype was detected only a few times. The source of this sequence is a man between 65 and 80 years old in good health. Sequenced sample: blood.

The CDR3 DNA sequence: TGTGCCAGCAGTCCTGACAGCCCCAATGAGCAGTTCTTC. As protein: CASSPDSPNEQFF. V and J are TRBV7-2 and TRBJ2-5; a possible D gene is TRBD1 (5 bases). The tail of the sequence fits TRBJ2-1 better, so the J call may be wrong. Germline CDR1 reads SGHTA; CDR2 reads FQGNSA. This CDR3 comprises 13 residues.